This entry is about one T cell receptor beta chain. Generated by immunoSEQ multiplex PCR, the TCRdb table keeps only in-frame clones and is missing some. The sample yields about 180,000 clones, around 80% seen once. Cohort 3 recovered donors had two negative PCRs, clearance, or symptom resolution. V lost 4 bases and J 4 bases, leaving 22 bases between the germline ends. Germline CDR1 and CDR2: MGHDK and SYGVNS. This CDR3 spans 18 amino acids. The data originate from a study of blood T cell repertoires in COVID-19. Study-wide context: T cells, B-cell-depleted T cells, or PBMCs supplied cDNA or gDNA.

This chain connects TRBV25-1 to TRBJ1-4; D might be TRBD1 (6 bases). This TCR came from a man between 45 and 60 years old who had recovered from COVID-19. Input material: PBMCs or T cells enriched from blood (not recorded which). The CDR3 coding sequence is TGTGCCAGCAGTGCCACTCAGGGGAATTCGCCATTTAATGAAAAACTGTTTTTT. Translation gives CASSATQGNSPFNEKLFF.